One sample yielded the 29 T cell receptor beta chains listed below, sequenced in a study of blood T cell repertoires in COVID-19. The table came from immunoSEQ multiplex PCR; TCRdb's copy has only in-frame clones and leaves some out. The sample consists of over 200,000 clones, less than 85% of them appearing once. Sequencing was done on a sample of peripheral blood. These receptors originate from an elderly woman with COVID-19, enrolled during active disease.

The genes are TRBV10-3 and TRBJ2-7, with 9 bases lining up with TRBD2. This CDR3 comprises 14 residues. V lost 7 bases and J lost 2; bases outside the gene matches: 6. The germline gives CDR1 ENHRY, CDR2 SYGVKD. Written as DNA, the CDR3 is TGTGCCATCACGGCGGGAGGGCCCACCTACGAGCAGTACTTC. Its protein product is CAITAGGPTYEQYF.

This clone was found once. The genes are TRBV4-1 and TRBJ1-1; 11 bases align to TRBD1. There are 15 residues in the CDR3. Looked up from germline, CDR1 is MGHRA and CDR2 is YSYEKL. Unmatched junction bases numbered 3, after V lost 3 bases and J lost 3 bases. CDR3 nucleotide sequence: TGCGCCAGCAGCCACCCGGGACAGGGGGACACTGAAGCTTTCTTT. Translation: CASSHPGQGDTEAFF.

The chain employs TRBV3-1 (or the pseudogene TRBV3-2) and TRBJ2-2, with 11 nucleotides matching TRBD2. The J segment lost 1 base and the V segment lost 6 bases, leaving 4 bases of the junction unmatched. CDR1 and CDR2 (germline): LGHDT, YNNKEL (reference sequence). The CDR3 loop spans 16 amino acids. The CDR3 region has the DNA TGTGCCAGCAGACCTACTAGCGGGAGGAACACCGGGGAGCTGTTTTTT. Its protein is CASRPTSGRNTGELFF.

This chain joins TRBV6-5 and TRBJ2-3; 8 bases match TRBD2. CDR3 length: 14 amino acids. J was trimmed by 4 bases and V by 7 bases; bases with no gene match: 7. The germline V gene encodes CDR1 MNHEY and CDR2 SVGAGI. This CDR3 reads CASTPSGGADTQYF. In DNA form, the CDR3 reads TGTGCCAGCACCCCGTCGGGGGGGGCAGATACGCAGTATTTT.

This chain joins TRBV9 and TRBJ2-1; 12 nucleotides line up with TRBD2. The J segment lost 0 bases and the V segment lost 4 bases, leaving 17 bases of the junction unmatched. This CDR3 region has 21 residues. Germline V lookup: CDR1 SGDLS, CDR2 YYNGEE. DNA for the CDR3: TGTGCCAGCAGCTCCCCACGCAGGGGGACTAGCGGGTTAAGCTCCTACAATGAGCAGTTCTTC. Encoded protein: CASSSPRRGTSGLSSYNEQFF.

V usage is TRBV6-2 or TRBV6-3 and J usage is TRBJ1-1, with D possibly being TRBD1 (5 bases). The CDR3 totals 14 residues. The V end was cut by 1 base, the J end by 3 bases, with 9 bases between. Germline V gene sequence: CDR1 MNHEY, CDR2 SVGEGT. CDR3 bases: TGTGCCAGCAGTTACTGGGGGGGGGACACTGAAGCTTTCTTT. Its translation: CASSYWGGDTEAFF.

The chain employs TRBV3-1 (or the pseudogene TRBV3-2) and TRBJ2-5, with 13 bases lining up with TRBD2. Trimming at V came to 4 bases and at J to 4 bases, leaving 3 bases not matched to a gene. There are 15 residues in the CDR3. Germline CDR1 is LGHDT and CDR2 is YNNKEL (reference sequence). Here the CDR3 DNA reads TGTGCCAGCAGCCGACTAGCGGGAGGTCGAGAGACCCAGTACTTC. It translates to CASSRLAGGRETQYF.

For the CDR3, the DNA is TGCGCCAGCAGCTGGGGGACAGCCACCGGGGAGCTGTTTTTT. This codes for CASSWGTATGELFF. The chain couples TRBV5-1 to TRBJ2-2, with TRBD1 matching 7 bases. Trimming took 3 bases from V and 4 from J; bases not matched to a gene: 3. Germline CDR1 is SGHRS and CDR2 is YFSETQ. This CDR3 comprises 14 residues.

This sequence joins TRBV11-2 and TRBJ1-2; tentative D call: TRBD1 (5 bases). CDR3 length: 13 residues. CDR1 is SGHAT, CDR2 FQNNGV, per germline. The V and J ends lost 5 bases and 9 bases respectively, with 16 bases between them. The CDR3, as DNA: TGTGCCAGCAGCAGGGCCGGGGGGTTGAGCTACACCTTC. It specifies CASSRAGGLSYTF.

This rearrangement joins TRBV5-1 to TRBJ2-5; 7 bases fit TRBD1. The CDR3 extends over 14 amino acids. J gave up 1 base and V 3 bases, and 3 bases lay outside the gene matches. Germline V gene data show CDR1 as SGHRS and CDR2 as YFSETQ. The CDR3 DNA is TGCGCCAGCAGCTGGGACAGCATCCAAGAGACCCAGTACTTC. Translation: CASSWDSIQETQYF.

About this clone itself: The same CDR3 can be traced to other DNA sequences in this sample. The chain combines TRBV7-3 with TRBJ2-2; 7 bases agree with TRBD2. The CDR3 is made up of 16 amino acids. Germline-derived CDR1 and CDR2 are SGHTA and FQGTGA. Germline trimming cut 1 base from V and 5 bases from J; bases unmatched to any gene: 7. CDR3 DNA: TGTGCCAGCAGCTTAAGGGTGGCGGGAGCAACCGGGGAGCTGTTTTTT. Translation: CASSLRVAGATGELFF.

The J gene is TRBJ1-1, the V gene TRBV5-5; 7 bases map to TRBD1. CDR1 is SGHKS and CDR2 is YYEKEE in the germline V gene (reference sequence). This CDR3 contains 15 residues. J gave up 1 base and V 5 bases, and 8 bases lay outside the gene matches. The CDR3 DNA sequence: TGTGCCAGCAGTTCTACAGGGGCTTCGAACACTGAAGCTTTCTTT. It specifies CASSSTGASNTEAFF.

The genes are TRBV5-4 and TRBJ2-7; tentatively, D is TRBD2 (5 bases). The V gene's germline CDR1 is SGHNT and CDR2 YYREEE (reference sequence). Trimming removed 0 bases from V and 6 bases from J, with 22 bases in between. This CDR3 has 17 residues. The CDR3 coding sequence is TGTGCCAGCAGCTTGGAGGGCAGAACTAGTCCCTTCTCCGAGCAGTACTTC. Encoded protein: CASSLEGRTSPFSEQYF. Drawing the rest from reference TRBV5-4 and TRBJ2-7, the complete variable domain is ETGVTQSPTHLIKTRGQQVTLRCSSQSGHNTVSWYQQALGQGPQFIFQYYREEENGRGNFPPRFSGLQFPNYSSELNVNALELDDSALYLCASSLEGRTSPFSEQYFGPGTRLTVT.

The CDR3 DNA reads as TGTGCCATCAGTGAGGGCCACACAACTAATGAAAAACTGTTTTTT. Protein product: CAISEGHTTNEKLFF. The chain recombines TRBV10-3 with TRBJ1-4; D is unresolved. The CDR3 is 15 amino acids. Trimming left V 2 bases short and J 0 bases short, with 7 bases between. Germline V gene sequence: CDR1 ENHRY, CDR2 SYGVKD.

The gene calls are TRBV10-3 and TRBJ2-5, with 9 bases that match TRBD1. Germline loops: CDR1 ENHRY, CDR2 SYGVKD. The CDR3 extends over 15 amino acids. V lost 6 bases and J lost 5; bases outside the gene matches: 10. The DNA for the CDR3 is TGTGCCATCAGGGCCGGGACAGGGATTCGGGAGACCCAGTACTTC. This gives the protein CAIRAGTGIRETQYF.

V and J are TRBV4-1 and TRBJ1-4; 12 bases are shared with TRBD1. CDR1 and CDR2 (germline): MGHRA, YSYEKL. This CDR3 contains 19 residues. Unmatched junction bases numbered 15, after V lost 2 bases and J lost 8 bases. Written as DNA, the CDR3 is TGCGCCAGCAGCCAACTCATCCGGGACAGGGGGCTTTTAGGAGAAAAACTGTTTTTT. Translation: CASSQLIRDRGLLGEKLFF.

This chain links TRBV6-1 with TRBJ1-5; D might be TRBD1 (6 bases). Deletions cut 2 bases from V and 4 bases from J, with 9 bases between. The CDR3 is made up of 14 amino acids. Germline CDR1 MNHNS, CDR2 SASEGT. Here the CDR3 DNA reads TGTGCCAGCAGTGAACAGGGGCAAAATCAGCCCCAGCATTTT. Residues: CASSEQGQNQPQHF.

This sequence joins TRBV2 and TRBJ1-3; D possibly corresponds to TRBD1 (6 bases). The CDR3 covers 14 residues. V lost 4 bases and J lost 0, with 7 bases in between. Germline CDR1 SNHLY, CDR2 FYNNEI. The CDR3 DNA sequence: TGTGCCAGCAGTGGACAGGTCTCTGGAAACACCATATATTTT. This translates into CASSGQVSGNTIYF.

This clone was seen a few times. CDR3 DNA: TGCGCCAGCAACCCTAGCGGGAACTACGAGCAGTACTTC. Translated: CASNPSGNYEQYF. The V call is TRBV5-1, the J call TRBJ2-7, with TRBD2 matching over 9 bases. Unmatched junction bases numbered 4, after V lost 6 bases and J lost 3 bases. The CDR3 loop spans 13 amino acids. Germline V gene lookup returns CDR1 SGHRS and CDR2 YFSETQ.

The chain recombines TRBV7-9 with TRBJ1-1; no reliable D call. The V gene's germline CDR1 is SEHNR and CDR2 FQNEAQ (reference sequence). This CDR3 has 13 residues. The ends were cut back, 0 bases at V and 6 bases at J, with 8 bases in the middle. The chain's CDR3 is CASSLAEAAEAFF. CDR3 coding DNA: TGTGCCAGCAGCTTAGCAGAGGCCGCTGAAGCTTTCTTT. Based on the CDR3 plus reference TRBV7-9 and TRBJ1-1, the full variable domain is DTGVSQNPRHKITKRGQNVTFRCDPISEHNRLYWYRQTLGQGPEFLTYFQNEAQLEKSRLLSDRFSAERPKGSFSTLEIQRTEQGDSAMYLCASSLAEAAEAFFGQGTRLTVV.

This clone was seen more than once but under ten times. J is TRBJ2-3 and V is TRBV2; 10 bases align to TRBD2. The J segment lost 5 bases and the V segment lost 5 bases, leaving 7 bases of the junction unmatched. The CDR3 length is 15 residues. The germline V gene has CDR1 SNHLY and CDR2 FYNNEI. Here the CDR3 DNA reads TGTGCCAGCAGTTCTCTAGCGGGGGTGGGAGATACGCAGTATTTT. This encodes CASSSLAGVGDTQYF.

A remark on this clone: Additional DNA sequences in this sample encode the identical CDR3. J is TRBJ2-3 and V is TRBV5-1; D not resolved. Germline V gives CDR1 SGHRS, CDR2 YFSETQ. Trimming left V 0 bases short and J 0 bases short, with 5 bases between. The CDR3 is made up of 14 amino acids. The CDR3 coding sequence is TGCGCCAGCAGCTTGGCCGGGAGCACAGATACGCAGTATTTT. Its translation: CASSLAGSTDTQYF. Together with reference TRBV5-1 and TRBJ2-3, the CDR3 gives the full variable domain: KAGVTQTPRYLIKTRGQQVTLSCSPISGHRSVSWYQQTPGQGLQFLFEYFSETQRNKGNFPGRFSGRQFSNSRSEMNVSTLELGDSALYLCASSLAGSTDTQYFGPGTRLTVL.

This clone was seen more than once but under ten times. This sequence joins TRBV18 and TRBJ2-7; TRBD2 might be the D (6 bases). Trimming pared 3 bases from V and 5 bases from J, leaving 11 bases between. The germline gives CDR1 KGHSH, CDR2 LQKENI. The CDR3 runs to 13 residues. The CDR3 DNA reads as TGTGCCAGCTCACCGTCTAGCGTACACGAGCAGTACTTC. Translated: CASSPSSVHEQYF.

Details on this clone: The sample contains more than one DNA sequence encoding this CDR3. V gene TRBV3-1 (or the pseudogene TRBV3-2) combines with J gene TRBJ1-2, with TRBD1 identical over 11 bases. The ends lost 3 bases at V and 7 bases at J; junction bases unmatched: 1. Germline values: CDR1 LGHDT, CDR2 YNNKEL (reference sequence). The CDR3 extends over 13 amino acids. Here the CDR3 reads CASSQGQGVGYTF. CDR3 in DNA: TGTGCCAGCAGCCAGGGACAGGGGGTTGGCTACACCTTC.

The gene calls are TRBV28 and TRBJ2-3; D remains ambiguous. The CDR3 consists of 14 residues. Germline V gene sequence: CDR1 MDHEN, CDR2 SYDVKM. Trimming removed 5 bases from V and 4 bases from J, with 13 bases in between. CDR3 in amino acids: CASSHGMQADTQYF. The CDR3 DNA is TGTGCCAGCAGTCACGGTATGCAAGCAGATACGCAGTATTTT.

This clone has only a few counts. The chain links TRBV3-1 (or the pseudogene TRBV3-2) to TRBJ1-1; perhaps TRBD1 as D (5 bases). Trimming pared 2 bases from V and 1 base from J, leaving 17 bases between. The CDR3 is 17 amino acids. Germline lookup yields CDR1 LGHDT and CDR2 YNNKEL (reference sequence). The CDR3 protein is CASSQTWSGGTNTEAFF. The CDR3 bases are TGTGCCAGCAGCCAAACCTGGAGTGGGGGGACGAACACTGAAGCTTTCTTT.

J is TRBJ2-1 and V is TRBV19; 12 bases are shared with TRBD2. V shed 4 bases, J shed 3 bases, and the junction held 10 bases outside the gene matches. Germline V gene lookup returns CDR1 LNHDA and CDR2 SQIVND (reference sequence). The CDR3 extends over 18 amino acids. The CDR3 is CASSSGLAGGKGYNEQFF. CDR3 sequence (DNA): TGTGCCAGTAGTAGTGGGCTAGCGGGGGGGAAAGGCTACAATGAGCAGTTCTTC.

This chain joins TRBV4-1 and TRBJ1-1, with 8 bases matching TRBD1. Germline CDR1 is MGHRA and CDR2 is YSYEKL. V shed 4 bases, J shed 0 bases, and the junction held 4 bases outside the gene matches. This CDR3 has 15 residues. CDR3 DNA: TGCGCCAGCAGCCCTCAGACAGGGGTGAACACTGAAGCTTTCTTT. Translated: CASSPQTGVNTEAFF.

This sequence joins TRBV10-3 and TRBJ1-4; 10 nucleotides align to TRBD1. Germline values: CDR1 ENHRY, CDR2 SYGVKD. V was clipped by 3 bases and J by 7 bases; unmatched bases: 11. The CDR3 covers 17 residues. As DNA, the CDR3 is TGTGCCATCAGTGACCCCGGACAGGGGGTAAAAAGTGAAAAACTGTTTTTT. This translates into CAISDPGQGVKSEKLFF.